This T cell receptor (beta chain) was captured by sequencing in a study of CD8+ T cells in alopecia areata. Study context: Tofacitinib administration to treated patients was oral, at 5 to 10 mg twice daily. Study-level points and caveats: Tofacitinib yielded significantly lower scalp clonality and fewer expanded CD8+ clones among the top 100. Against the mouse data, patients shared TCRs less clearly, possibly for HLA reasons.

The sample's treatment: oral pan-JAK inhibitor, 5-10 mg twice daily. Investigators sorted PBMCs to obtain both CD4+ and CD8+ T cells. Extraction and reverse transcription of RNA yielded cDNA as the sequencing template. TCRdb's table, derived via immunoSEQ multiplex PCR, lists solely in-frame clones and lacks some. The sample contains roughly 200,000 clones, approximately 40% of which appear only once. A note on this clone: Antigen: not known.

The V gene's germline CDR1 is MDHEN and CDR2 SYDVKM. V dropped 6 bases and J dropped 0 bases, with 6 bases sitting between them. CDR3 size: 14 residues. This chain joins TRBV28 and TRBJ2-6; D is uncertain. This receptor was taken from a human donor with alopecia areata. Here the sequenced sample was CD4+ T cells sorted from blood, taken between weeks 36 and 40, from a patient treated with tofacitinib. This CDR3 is CASSEPSGANVLTF. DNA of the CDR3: TGTGCCAGCAGCGAGCCCTCTGGGGCCAACGTCCTGACTTTC.